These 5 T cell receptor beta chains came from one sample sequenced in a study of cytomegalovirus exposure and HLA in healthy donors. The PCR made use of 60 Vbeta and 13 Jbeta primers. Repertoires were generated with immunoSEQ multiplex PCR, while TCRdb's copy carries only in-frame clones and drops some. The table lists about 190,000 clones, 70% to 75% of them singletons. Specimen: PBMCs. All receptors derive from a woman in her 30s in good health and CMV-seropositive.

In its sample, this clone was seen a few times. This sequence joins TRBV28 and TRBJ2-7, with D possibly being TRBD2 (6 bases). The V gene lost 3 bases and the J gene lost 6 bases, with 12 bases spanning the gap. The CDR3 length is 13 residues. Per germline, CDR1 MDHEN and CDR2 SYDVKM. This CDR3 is CASSFGTQGEQYF. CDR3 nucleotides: TGTGCCAGCAGTTTTGGGACTCAGGGCGAGCAGTACTTC.

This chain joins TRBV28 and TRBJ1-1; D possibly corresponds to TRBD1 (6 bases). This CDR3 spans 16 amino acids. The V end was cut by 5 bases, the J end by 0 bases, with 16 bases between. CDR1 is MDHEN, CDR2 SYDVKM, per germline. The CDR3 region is CASSPGTRSMNTEAFF. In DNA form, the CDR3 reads TGTGCCAGCAGTCCGGGGACAAGGAGTATGAACACTGAAGCTTTCTTT.

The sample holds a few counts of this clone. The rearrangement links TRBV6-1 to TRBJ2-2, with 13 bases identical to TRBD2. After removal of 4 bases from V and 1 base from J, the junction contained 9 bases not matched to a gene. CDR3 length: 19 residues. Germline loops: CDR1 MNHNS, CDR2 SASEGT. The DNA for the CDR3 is TGTGCCAGCAGTGCACTAGCGGGAGGGGCGGGACGGAACACCGGGGAGCTGTTTTTT. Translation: CASSALAGGAGRNTGELFF.

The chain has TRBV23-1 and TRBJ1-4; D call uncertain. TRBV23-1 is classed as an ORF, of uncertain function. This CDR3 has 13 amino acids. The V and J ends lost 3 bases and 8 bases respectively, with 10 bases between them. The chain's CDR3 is CASSHGRREKLFF. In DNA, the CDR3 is TGCGCCAGCAGTCACGGGAGGAGGGAAAAACTGTTTTTT.

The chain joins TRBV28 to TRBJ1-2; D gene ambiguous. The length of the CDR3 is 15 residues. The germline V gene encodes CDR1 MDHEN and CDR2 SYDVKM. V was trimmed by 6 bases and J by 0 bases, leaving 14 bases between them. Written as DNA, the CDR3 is TGTGCCAGCAGGGCCACAGCCTTAGCTAACTATGGCTACACCTTC. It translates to CASRATALANYGYTF.